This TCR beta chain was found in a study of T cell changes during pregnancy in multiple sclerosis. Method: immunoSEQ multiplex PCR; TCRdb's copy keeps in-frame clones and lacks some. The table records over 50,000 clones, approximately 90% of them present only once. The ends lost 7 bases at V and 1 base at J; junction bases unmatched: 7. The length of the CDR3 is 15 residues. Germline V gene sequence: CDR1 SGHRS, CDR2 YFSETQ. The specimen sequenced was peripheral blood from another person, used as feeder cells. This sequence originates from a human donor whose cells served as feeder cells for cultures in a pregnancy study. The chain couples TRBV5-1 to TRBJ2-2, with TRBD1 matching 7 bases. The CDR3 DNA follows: TGCGCCAGCGGCGTCCAGGGGGAGAACACCGGGGAGCTGTTTTTT. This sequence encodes CASGVQGENTGELFF.